This TCR beta chain was identified in a study of shared clonotypes between healthy human individuals. CD8 cells regarded as naive lacked CD45RO, were positively chosen for CCR7, and omitted terminally differentiated effector memory CD45RA+ cells. Whole-study results and caveats: It was the few donors that limited the genetic and exposure-history diversity represented.

Germline lookup yields CDR1 LNHDA and CDR2 SQIVND (reference sequence). The CDR3 is made up of 18 amino acids. Trimming took off 2 bases at V and 0 bases at J, with 17 bases between the two ends. Points on this clone: Its target is unknown.

Genomic DNA of every subset was divided equally among multiple immunoSEQ plates. The assay was immunoSEQ multiplex PCR, and TCRdb's table has in-frame clones only and misses some. The table lists over 800,000 clones, about 91% of them singletons. V and J are TRBV19 and TRBJ1-5; D is unclear. The specimen was naive CD8+ T cells sorted from blood. The source of this sequence is a man younger than 45 in good health. CDR3 DNA: TGTGCCAGTAGTATACCCCCAGCCAGGCTCAATAGCAATCAGCCCCAGCATTTT. This sequence encodes CASSIPPARLNSNQPQHF.